Sequencing of this T cell receptor beta chain was carried out in a study of T cell responses to AZD1222 COVID-19 vaccine. This clone came up once. Its antigen is not identified. The CDR3 loop spans 14 amino acids. V shed 4 bases and J shed 6 bases, with 15 bases lying between them. Germline CDR1 is KGHSH and CDR2 is LQKENI. Points from the study as a whole: The CD4 TCRs associated with vaccination extended across spike and predominated at 160-218 and 743-854. In the spike-specific TCR repertoire, nearly half reportedly target unmutated variant regions.

TCRdb's table, derived via immunoSEQ multiplex PCR, lists solely in-frame clones and lacks some. The sample has around 160,000 clones, more than 85% seen once. This sequence originates from an adult in good health. Sequenced material: peripheral blood, taken on day 0 of AZD1222 vaccination. The chain is built from TRBV18 and TRBJ1-2; D gene ambiguous. The CDR3 sequence is CASSQFDEEDGYTF. CDR3 in DNA: TGTGCCAGCTCACAGTTTGACGAGGAGGATGGCTACACCTTC.